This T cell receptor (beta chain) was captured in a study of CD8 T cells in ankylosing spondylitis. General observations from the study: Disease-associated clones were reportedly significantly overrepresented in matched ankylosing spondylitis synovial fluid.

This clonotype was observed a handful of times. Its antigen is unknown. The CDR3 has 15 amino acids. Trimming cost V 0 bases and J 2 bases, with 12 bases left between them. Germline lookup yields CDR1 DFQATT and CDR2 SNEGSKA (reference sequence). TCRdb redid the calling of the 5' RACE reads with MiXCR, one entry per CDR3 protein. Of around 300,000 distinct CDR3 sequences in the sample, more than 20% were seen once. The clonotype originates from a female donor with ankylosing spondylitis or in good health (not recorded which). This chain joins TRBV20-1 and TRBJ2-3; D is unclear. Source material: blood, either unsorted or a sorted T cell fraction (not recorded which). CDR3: CSARERSRLTDTQYF. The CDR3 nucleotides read TGCAGTGCTAGAGAAAGAAGCAGACTCACAGATACGCAGTATTTT.